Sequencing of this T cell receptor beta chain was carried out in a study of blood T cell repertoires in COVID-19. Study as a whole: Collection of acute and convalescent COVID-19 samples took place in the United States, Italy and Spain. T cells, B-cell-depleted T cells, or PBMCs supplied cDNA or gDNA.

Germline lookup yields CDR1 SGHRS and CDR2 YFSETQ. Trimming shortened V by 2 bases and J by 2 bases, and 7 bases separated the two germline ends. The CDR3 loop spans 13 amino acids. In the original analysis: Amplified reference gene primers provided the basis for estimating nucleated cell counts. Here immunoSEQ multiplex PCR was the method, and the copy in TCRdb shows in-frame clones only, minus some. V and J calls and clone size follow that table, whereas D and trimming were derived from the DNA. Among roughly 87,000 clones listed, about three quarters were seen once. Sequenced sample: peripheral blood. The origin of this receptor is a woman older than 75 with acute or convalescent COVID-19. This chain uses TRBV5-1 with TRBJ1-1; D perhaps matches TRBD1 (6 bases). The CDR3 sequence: CASSFRGNTEAFF. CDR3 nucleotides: TGCGCCAGCAGCTTCAGGGGTAACACTGAAGCTTTCTTT.